This T cell receptor (beta chain) originates from a study of cytomegalovirus exposure and HLA in healthy donors. The germline CDR1 and CDR2 sequences are SGHVS and FNYEAQ. V gave up 10 bases and J gave up 1 base, with 13 bases separating them. The CDR3 has 13 residues. Points on this clone: Its target is not known.

The PCR employed 60 Vbeta primers together with 13 Jbeta primers. Authors' analysis steps: Approximately 83 million unique TCR beta chains, about 12 million shared, were counted in a later analysis. Clones were sequenced by immunoSEQ multiplex PCR, and TCRdb holds only the in-frame ones, with some missing. V, J and clone size are taken as reported in that table, and D and trimming were inferred from the DNA itself. Of approximately 110,000 clones listed, about 78% are singletons. Findings and caveats of the study: In a later analysis, several top co-occurrence clusters appeared linked to parvovirus B19, influenza, CMV and Epstein-Barr virus.

The sample was PBMCs. The chain recombines TRBV7-6 with TRBJ1-1; D call uncertain. The clonotype originates from a woman aged 35 to 49 in good health and CMV-seropositive. The CDR3 nucleotides read TGTGCCAACAGTTTCGGGGAGAACACTGAAGCTTTCTTT. Amino acids: CANSFGENTEAFF.